The 20 T cell receptor beta chains in this list originate from one sample, sequenced in a study of a mutant IDH1 vaccine in newly diagnosed glioma. Using immunoSEQ multiplex PCR, the repertoire was profiled, and TCRdb retains in-frame clones only, with some absent. Of around 100,000 clones in the sample, around 92% were seen once. Time point described: week 47, end of study. In the vaccine, a single dose held 300 ug of the mutant IDH1 20-mer peptide, along with topical imiquimod. These receptors are not linked to any known antigen. The starting material was PBMCs, obtained from a glioma patient whose treatment included an IDH1 peptide vaccine. These receptors all stem from a woman aged 45-60 years with glioma.

The rearrangement joins TRBV15 to TRBJ2-1; D is unclear. CDR3 size: 13 residues. Trimming took 5 bases from V and 0 from J, leaving 5 bases between them. Germline CDR1 LNHNV, CDR2 YYDKDF (reference sequence). The CDR3 reads CATSPSSYNEQFF. DNA of the CDR3: TGTGCCACCAGCCCCAGCTCCTACAATGAGCAGTTCTTC.

The chain recombines TRBV11-2 with TRBJ1-1; 10 positions match TRBD1. Germline V gives CDR1 SGHAT, CDR2 FQNNGV. V lost 3 bases and J lost 7; bases outside the gene matches: 5. CDR3 length equals 14 residues. This CDR3 reads CASSFPGTGVEAFF. DNA for the CDR3: TGTGCCAGCAGCTTCCCCGGGACAGGGGTTGAAGCTTTCTTT.

The chain joins TRBV6-1 to TRBJ2-2; D is possibly TRBD2 (6 bases). There are 16 residues in the CDR3. CDR1 and CDR2 from the germline V gene are MNHNS and SASEGT. The V end lost 3 bases, the J end lost 3 bases, and 14 bases lay between the germline ends. The chain's CDR3 is CASSEAEGRDTGELFF. The CDR3 region has the DNA TGTGCCAGCAGTGAGGCGGAGGGGCGCGACACCGGGGAGCTGTTTTTT.

The chain has TRBV5-1 and TRBJ2-1; TRBD1 agrees at 10 bases. The CDR3 covers 14 residues. V was clipped by 4 bases and J by 4 bases; unmatched bases: 2. CDR1 and CDR2 (germline): SGHRS, YFSETQ. The CDR3 here is CASSQGQGYNEQFF. The CDR3 DNA reads as TGCGCCAGCAGCCAGGGACAGGGGTACAATGAGCAGTTCTTC.

This sequence joins TRBV29-1 and TRBJ2-1; 9 bases agree with TRBD2. There are 12 residues in the CDR3. Per germline, CDR1 SQVTM and CDR2 ANQGSEA. The V segment lost 7 bases and the J segment 10 bases; nucleotides outside the gene matches: 8. CDR3 amino acids: CSAGGGGWEQFF. Written as DNA, the CDR3 is TGCAGCGCCGGCGGGGGGGGCTGGGAGCAGTTCTTC.

J is TRBJ2-3 and V is TRBV7-2, with TRBD2 matching over 8 bases. Germline trimming cut 5 bases from V and 5 bases from J; bases unmatched to any gene: 12. The germline gives CDR1 SGHTA, CDR2 FQGNSA. The CDR3 runs to 16 residues. The CDR3 bases are TGTGCCAGCAGCCCCCGGATGAGCGGGAGAAGAGATACGCAGTATTTT. Translated, it gives CASSPRMSGRRDTQYF.

V is TRBV6-5 and J is TRBJ2-1; D gene unclear. V was cut by 3 bases and J by 0 bases, with 6 bases left in between. Germline values: CDR1 MNHEY, CDR2 SVGAGI. This CDR3 has 14 residues. The CDR3 nucleotides read TGTGCCAGCAGTTATTCGGGCTCCTACAATGAGCAGTTCTTC. This codes for CASSYSGSYNEQFF.

This clone was detected only once. In nucleotides, the CDR3 is TGCGCCAGCAGCCTCAACCTAGCGGGATGGTACAATGAGCAGTTCTTC. It encodes CASSLNLAGWYNEQFF. This chain uses TRBV4-1 with TRBJ2-1; 9 bases line up with TRBD2. V trimming: 4 bases; J trimming: 4 bases; junction bases outside the gene matches: 8. CDR1 is MGHRA, CDR2 YSYEKL, per germline. CDR3 length: 16 amino acids.

The CDR3 DNA reads TGTGCCAGCACCTTGGGGGGAGGGCCCTACGAGCAGTACTTC. Translating it yields CASTLGGGPYEQYF. The chain employs TRBV2 and TRBJ2-7, with 7 bases aligning to TRBD2. The trim removed 7 bases at V and 2 bases at J, leaving 8 bases unmatched. The length of the CDR3 is 14 residues. The germline V gene has CDR1 SNHLY and CDR2 FYNNEI.

J is TRBJ1-2 and V is TRBV27; D call uncertain. Germline CDR1 is MNHEY and CDR2 is SMNVEV (reference sequence). The CDR3 runs 15 residues. V was cut by 8 bases and J by 6 bases, with 22 bases left in between. CDR3 protein: CASSSIYKRPHGYTF. In DNA form, the CDR3 reads TGTGCCAGCTCTAGCATTTACAAAAGGCCCCATGGCTACACCTTC.

The chain employs TRBV15 and TRBJ2-7; D unresolved. The V end lost 3 bases, the J end lost 0 bases, and 6 bases lay between the germline ends. Per germline, CDR1 LNHNV and CDR2 YYDKDF (reference sequence). The CDR3 is made up of 13 amino acids. CDR3 sequence: CATSRADSYEQYF. The CDR3 bases are TGTGCCACCAGCAGGGCAGACTCCTACGAGCAGTACTTC.

This rearrangement joins TRBV4-1 to TRBJ2-1; maybe TRBD2 (6 bases). Trimming removed 4 bases from V and 0 bases from J, with 16 bases in between. The CDR3 totals 17 residues. The germline V gene has CDR1 MGHRA and CDR2 YSYEKL. Here the CDR3 reads CASSLQGAGGSYNEQFF. The CDR3 bases are TGCGCCAGCAGCCTCCAAGGGGCCGGGGGCTCCTACAATGAGCAGTTCTTC.

The V and J genes are TRBV19 and TRBJ2-4, with 8 bases that match TRBD2. The V and J ends lost 6 bases and 2 bases, in that order; junction bases with no gene match: 9. The CDR3 length is 16 residues. Germline V gives CDR1 LNHDA, CDR2 SQIVND (reference sequence). CDR3: CASSRGGSVTKNIQYF. As DNA, the CDR3 is TGTGCCAGTAGCCGCGGGGGGAGTGTAACCAAAAACATTCAGTACTTC.

This chain links TRBV7-8 with TRBJ2-3, with D perhaps matching TRBD1 (6 bases). Trimming removed 8 bases at V and 2 bases at J, with 14 bases between. Germline values: CDR1 SGHVS, CDR2 FQNEAQ. The CDR3 covers 14 residues. Here the CDR3 DNA reads TGTGCCAGCGTCTCCCAGGGGCCCACAGATACGCAGTATTTT. This sequence encodes CASVSQGPTDTQYF. Full variable domain (outside the CDR3, taken from reference TRBV7-8 and TRBJ2-3): GAGVSQSPRYKVAKRGQDVALRCDPISGHVSLFWYQQALGQGPEFLTYFQNEAQLDKSGLPSDRFFAERPEGSVSTLKIQRTQQEDSAVYLCASVSQGPTDTQYFGPGTRLTVL.

V is TRBV4-1 and J is TRBJ2-3; the match to TRBD1 covers 8 bases. V shed 1 base, J shed 4 bases, and the junction held 7 bases outside the gene matches. The CDR3 contains 16 residues. Germline V lookup: CDR1 MGHRA, CDR2 YSYEKL. CDR3 DNA sequence: TGCGCCAGCAGCCAAGTTATCCAGGGGGCGTCAGATACGCAGTATTTT. Its protein is CASSQVIQGASDTQYF.

The V gene is TRBV4-1, the J gene TRBJ2-7, with TRBD2 identical over 9 bases. The length of the CDR3 is 16 residues. V trimming: 1 base; J trimming: 4 bases; junction bases outside the gene matches: 8. Germline V gene sequence: CDR1 MGHRA, CDR2 YSYEKL. The CDR3 nucleotides are TGCGCCAGCAGCCAAGGAACCGCGGGAGGGACTTACGAGCAGTACTTC. It yields the protein CASSQGTAGGTYEQYF.

The genes are TRBV28 and TRBJ1-1, with a possible D match to TRBD1 (5 bases). Germline values: CDR1 MDHEN, CDR2 SYDVKM. The CDR3 contains 12 residues. Trimming removed 7 bases at V and 8 bases at J, with 14 bases between. CDR3 bases: TGTGCCAGCACCCAGACAGTCTCCGAAGCTTTCTTT. It translates to CASTQTVSEAFF. The entire variable domain, with the rest obtained from reference TRBV28 and TRBJ1-1, is as follows: DVKVTQSSRYLVKRTGEKVFLECVQDMDHENMFWYRQDPGLGLRLIYFSYDVKMKEKGDIPEGYSVSREKKERFSLILESASTNQTSMYLCASTQTVSEAFFGQGTRLTVV.

V usage is TRBV23-1 and J usage is TRBJ1-2; the D gene is possibly TRBD1 (6 bases). TRBV23-1 is flagged as an ORF with uncertain function. CDR3 length: 18 amino acids. Trimming took off 5 bases at V and 5 bases at J, with 27 bases between the two ends. The CDR3: CASSTRYQPGGRTYGYTF. The CDR3, as DNA: TGCGCCAGCAGTACCAGGTACCAGCCGGGGGGGCGAACTTATGGCTACACCTTC.

This clone has just one count. The chain links TRBV14 to TRBJ1-2; D unclear. Germline values: CDR1 SGHDN, CDR2 FVKESK. This CDR3 has 12 amino acids. V lost 4 bases and J lost 0, with 3 bases in between. Here the CDR3 DNA reads TGTGCCAGCAGCCCCTCTAACTATGGCTACACCTTC. Translated, it gives CASSPSNYGYTF.

The rearrangement uses TRBV5-4 and TRBJ2-2; D is perhaps TRBD2 (6 bases). This CDR3 has 16 amino acids. V was trimmed by 1 base and J by 0 bases, leaving 10 bases between them. Germline assignment: CDR1 SGHNT and CDR2 YYREEE (reference sequence). The CDR3 nucleotides are TGTGCCAGCAGCTTGTTTAGCGGTGCGAACACCGGGGAGCTGTTTTTT. It translates to CASSLFSGANTGELFF. Full variable domain (rest looked up from reference TRBV5-4 and TRBJ2-2): ETGVTQSPTHLIKTRGQQVTLRCSSQSGHNTVSWYQQALGQGPQFIFQYYREEENGRGNFPPRFSGLQFPNYSSELNVNALELDDSALYLCASSLFSGANTGELFFGEGSRLTVL.